The following is a T cell receptor (beta chain) sequence with its context. Its antigen is as yet unknown. Separate from the 666-subject first cohort, the approximately 120-subject validation cohort was the one that the donors belonged to. Method: immunoSEQ multiplex PCR; TCRdb's copy keeps in-frame clones and lacks some. The sample shows under 300,000 clones, nearly 90% of them seen only once. These data belong to a study of cytomegalovirus exposure and HLA in healthy donors. The study's findings and limits: In a later analysis, first-cohort TCR clusters were found to tend to co-occur in the 130 or so validation repertoires. The authors confirmed in vitro that a few CMV-associated chains were specific for CMV antigens.

Looked up from germline, CDR1 is MDHEN and CDR2 is SYDVKM. CDR3 size: 15 residues. J was trimmed by 4 bases and V by 2 bases; bases with no gene match: 6. The chain is built from TRBV28 and TRBJ2-7; 9 bases are a match to TRBD1. This TCR derives from a woman younger than 30 in good health and CMV-seronegative. The sequencing sample was made of PBMCs. In nucleotides, the CDR3 is TGTGCCAGCAGTTTAATAGGGACAGGGAAGTACGAGCAGTACTTC. Amino acids: CASSLIGTGKYEQYF.